One sample yielded the 2 T cell receptor beta chains listed below, sequenced in a study of beta chain features in type 1 diabetes (dated by TCRdb to the late 2010s). Results the study describes overall, beyond this receptor: Type 1 diabetes patients showed a moderate but significant shortening of TCRB CDR3 length in all four CD4+ subsets.

No antigen is known for these receptors. Library method: the immunoSEQ multiplex PCR assay. The entire isolated RNA was reverse transcribed using the High Capacity cDNA Reverse Transcription Kit, and thus expressed TCRB transcripts were sequenced. Held by TCRdb, this immuneACCESS table contains in-frame sequences only and omits some clones. Under half of the omission traces to an unresolved V gene where checked; the cause of the rest is unknown. The sample table lists approximately 250,000 clones, approximately 11% of them with a count of one. The leading ten clones occupy around 0.015% of the sample. Material for sequencing was naive CD4+ T cells from blood. The cell subset or site label on this specimen signifies: true naive CD4+ T cells. Receptors originate from a young man with type 1 diabetes.

This chain uses TRBV9 with TRBJ2-1; D might be TRBD2 (5 bases). Germline values: CDR1 SGDLS, CDR2 YYNGEE. The CDR3 covers 13 residues. The V gene lost 4 bases and the J gene lost 8 bases, with 13 bases spanning the gap. The CDR3 nucleotides are TGTGCCAGCAGCTACGGGGTTAGAGATGAGCAGTTCTTC. It is translated as CASSYGVRDEQFF.

This clone was seen a handful of times. The V call is TRBV30, the J call TRBJ2-5, with 8 bases identical to TRBD1. Germline V gene lookup returns CDR1 GTSNPN and CDR2 SVGIG (reference sequence). The CDR3 sequence is 13 residues long. V lost 6 bases to trimming and J lost 2 bases; unmatched junction nucleotides: 5. The CDR3 DNA is TGTGCCTGCACAGGGGGACTTCAAGAGACCCAGTACTTC. Its protein is CACTGGLQETQYF.